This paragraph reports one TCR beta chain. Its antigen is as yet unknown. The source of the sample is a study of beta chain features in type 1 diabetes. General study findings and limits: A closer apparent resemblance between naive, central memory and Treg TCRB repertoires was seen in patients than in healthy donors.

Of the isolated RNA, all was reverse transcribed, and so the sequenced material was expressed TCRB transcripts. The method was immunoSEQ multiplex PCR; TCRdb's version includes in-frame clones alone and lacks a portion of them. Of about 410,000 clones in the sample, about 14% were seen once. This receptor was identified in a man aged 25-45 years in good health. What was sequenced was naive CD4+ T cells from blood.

The CDR3 DNA reads TGTGCCAGCCGGCGGGCAGGGGGAAATGAAAAACTGTTTTTT. Protein: CASRRAGGNEKLFF. The V and J genes are TRBV6-5 and TRBJ1-4, with TRBD1 matching 7 bases. Germline loops: CDR1 MNHEY, CDR2 SVGAGI. V was clipped by 8 bases and J by 5 bases; unmatched bases: 8. The CDR3 loop spans 14 amino acids.